This T cell receptor beta chain originates from a study of T cells in Graves' hyperthyroidism and ophthalmopathy. Findings and limits, study-wide: Ophthalmopathy and stable hyperthyroidism were separated by a 13 V-J model.

In the case of this clonotype: Its target is unknown.

The V end lost 5 bases, the J end lost 14 bases, and 19 bases lay between the germline ends. CDR3 size: 14 residues. Germline V gives CDR1 MDHEN, CDR2 SYDVKM. The CDR3 regions of TCR beta were amplified from RNA transcripts. A set of HTBI primers served as the primers for a first-round RT-PCR of the TCR CDR3. MiXCR, applied by TCRdb to the multiplex PCR reads, yields one record per CDR3 protein. The table includes 370,000 or so distinct CDR3 sequences, approximately 14% detected once. This receptor was obtained from a woman aged 18 to 35 with Graves' hyperthyroidism that later progressed to Graves' ophthalmopathy. Source material: blood. The J gene is TRBJ1-6, the V gene TRBV28, with no clear D. CDR3 amino acids: CASSPAQRARALHF. The CDR3 region has the DNA TGTGCCAGCAGTCCAGCTCAAAGGGCTAGGGCCCTCCACTTT.